This TCR beta chain came from a study of control samples from healthy donors and cancer patients. Libraries were prepared by immunoSEQ multiplex PCR; TCRdb keeps only in-frame clonotypes and omits some of them. This sample has 80,000 or so clones, with roughly 91% found just once. V was shortened by 3 bases and J by 5 bases, with 4 bases between the two germline ends. The CDR3 length is 11 residues. Germline-derived CDR1 and CDR2 are SGHVS and FQNEAQ. The chain is built from TRBV7-8 and TRBJ2-5; D gene ambiguous. The clonotype originates from a man aged 45-65 years in good health. The sequenced sample consisted of blood. The CDR3 DNA is TGTGCCAGCAGCTTCCGGGAGACCCAGTACTTC. This translates into CASSFRETQYF.